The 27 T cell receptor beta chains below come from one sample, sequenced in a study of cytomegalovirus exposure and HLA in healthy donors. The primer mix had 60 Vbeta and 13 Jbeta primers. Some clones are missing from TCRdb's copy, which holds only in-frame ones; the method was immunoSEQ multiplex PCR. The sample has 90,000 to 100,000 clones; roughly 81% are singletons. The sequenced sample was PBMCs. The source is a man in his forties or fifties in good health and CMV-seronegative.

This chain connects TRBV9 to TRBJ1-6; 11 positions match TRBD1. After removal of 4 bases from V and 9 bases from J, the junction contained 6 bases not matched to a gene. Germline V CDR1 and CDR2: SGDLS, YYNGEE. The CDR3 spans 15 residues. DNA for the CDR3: TGTGCCAGCAGCTACTCCGGGACAGGGGGTTCACCCCTCCACTTT. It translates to CASSYSGTGGSPLHF.

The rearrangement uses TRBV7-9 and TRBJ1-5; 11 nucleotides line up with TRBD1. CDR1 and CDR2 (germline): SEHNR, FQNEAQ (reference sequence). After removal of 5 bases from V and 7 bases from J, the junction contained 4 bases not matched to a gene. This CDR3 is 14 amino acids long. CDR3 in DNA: TGTGCCAGCAGCCGGACAGGGGGCGACCAGCCCCAGCATTTT. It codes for CASSRTGGDQPQHF.

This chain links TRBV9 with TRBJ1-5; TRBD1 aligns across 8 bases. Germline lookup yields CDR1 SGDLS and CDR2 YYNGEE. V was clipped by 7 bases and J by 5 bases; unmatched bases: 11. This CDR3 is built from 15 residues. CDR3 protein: CASGQGDRPHQPQHF. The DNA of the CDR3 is TGTGCCAGCGGACAAGGGGACAGGCCCCATCAGCCCCAGCATTTT.

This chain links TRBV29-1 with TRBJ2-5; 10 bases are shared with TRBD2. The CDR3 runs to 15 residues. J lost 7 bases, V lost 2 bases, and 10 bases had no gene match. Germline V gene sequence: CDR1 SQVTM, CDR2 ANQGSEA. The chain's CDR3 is CSVEMVSGGSGTQYF. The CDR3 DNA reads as TGCAGCGTTGAAATGGTTAGCGGGGGGTCAGGGACCCAGTACTTC.

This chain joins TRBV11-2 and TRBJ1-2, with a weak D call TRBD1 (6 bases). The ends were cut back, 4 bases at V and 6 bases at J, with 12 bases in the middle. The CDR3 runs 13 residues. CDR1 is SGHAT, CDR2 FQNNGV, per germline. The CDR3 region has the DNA TGTGCCAGCAGCTCCGGGACAACGAATGGCTACACCTTC. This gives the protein CASSSGTTNGYTF. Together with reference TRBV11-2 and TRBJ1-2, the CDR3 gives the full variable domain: EAGVAQSPRYKIIEKRQSVAFWCNPISGHATLYWYQQILGQGPKLLIQFQNNGVVDDSQLPKDRFSAERLKGVDSTLKIQPAKLEDSAVYLCASSSGTTNGYTFGSGTRLTVV.

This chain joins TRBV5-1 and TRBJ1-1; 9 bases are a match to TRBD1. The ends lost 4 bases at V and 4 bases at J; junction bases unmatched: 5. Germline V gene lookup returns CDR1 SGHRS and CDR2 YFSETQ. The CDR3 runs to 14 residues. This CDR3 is CASSKGQGGTEAFF. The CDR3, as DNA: TGCGCCAGCAGCAAGGGACAGGGAGGCACTGAAGCTTTCTTT.

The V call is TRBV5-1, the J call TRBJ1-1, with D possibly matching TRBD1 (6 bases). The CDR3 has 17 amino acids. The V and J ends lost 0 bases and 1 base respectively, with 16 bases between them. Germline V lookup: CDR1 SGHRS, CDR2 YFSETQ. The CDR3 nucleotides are TGCGCCAGCAGCTTGGGGGGCACAGGGAGCGGGAACACTGAAGCTTTCTTT. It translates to CASSLGGTGSGNTEAFF.

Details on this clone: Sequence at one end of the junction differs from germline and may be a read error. DNA of the CDR3: TGCAGCGTTGTGGGCATCCTAAGCTCTGGGGCCAACGTCCCGACTTTC. This sequence encodes CSVVGILSSGANVPTF. The chain combines TRBV29-1 with TRBJ2-6; TRBD1 might be the D (5 bases). In germline, CDR1 is SQVTM, CDR2 ANQGSEA. The length of the CDR3 is 16 residues.

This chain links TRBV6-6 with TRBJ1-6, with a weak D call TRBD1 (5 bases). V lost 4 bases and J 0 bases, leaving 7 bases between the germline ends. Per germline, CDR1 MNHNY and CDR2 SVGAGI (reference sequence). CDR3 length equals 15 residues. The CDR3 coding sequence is TGTGCCAGCAGTTTGGGGGGCTCCTATAATTCACCCCTCCACTTT. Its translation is CASSLGGSYNSPLHF.

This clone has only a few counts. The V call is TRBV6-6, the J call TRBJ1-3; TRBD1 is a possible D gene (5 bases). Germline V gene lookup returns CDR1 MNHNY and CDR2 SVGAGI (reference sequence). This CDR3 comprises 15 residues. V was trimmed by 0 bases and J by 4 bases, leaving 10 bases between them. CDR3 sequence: CASSYSATGGNTIYF. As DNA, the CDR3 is TGTGCCAGCAGTTACTCCGCCACAGGCGGAAACACCATATATTTT.

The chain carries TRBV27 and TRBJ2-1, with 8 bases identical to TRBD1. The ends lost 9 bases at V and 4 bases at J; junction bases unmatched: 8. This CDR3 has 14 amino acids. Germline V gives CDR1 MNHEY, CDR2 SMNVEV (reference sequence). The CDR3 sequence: CASPNRGKYNEQFF. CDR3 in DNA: TGTGCCAGTCCGAACAGGGGGAAGTACAATGAGCAGTTCTTC.

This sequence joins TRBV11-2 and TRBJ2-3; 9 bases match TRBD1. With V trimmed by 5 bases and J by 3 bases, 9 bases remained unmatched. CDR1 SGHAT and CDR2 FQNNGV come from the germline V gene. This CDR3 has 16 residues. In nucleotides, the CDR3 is TGTGCCAGCAGCCTTGGACAGGGGAGTAGGACAGATACGCAGTATTTT. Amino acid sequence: CASSLGQGSRTDTQYF. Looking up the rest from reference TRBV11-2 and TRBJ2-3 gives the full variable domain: EAGVAQSPRYKIIEKRQSVAFWCNPISGHATLYWYQQILGQGPKLLIQFQNNGVVDDSQLPKDRFSAERLKGVDSTLKIQPAKLEDSAVYLCASSLGQGSRTDTQYFGPGTRLTVL.

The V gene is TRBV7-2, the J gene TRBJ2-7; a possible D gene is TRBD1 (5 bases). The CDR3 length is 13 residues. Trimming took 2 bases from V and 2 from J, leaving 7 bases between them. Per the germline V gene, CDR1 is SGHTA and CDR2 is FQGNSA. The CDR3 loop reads CASSLQGTYEQYF. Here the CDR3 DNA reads TGTGCCAGCAGCTTACAGGGAACCTACGAGCAGTACTTC.

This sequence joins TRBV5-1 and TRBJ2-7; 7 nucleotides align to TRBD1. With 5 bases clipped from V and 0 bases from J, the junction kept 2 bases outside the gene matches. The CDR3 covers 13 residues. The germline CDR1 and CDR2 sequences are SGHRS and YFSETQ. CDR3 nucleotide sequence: TGCGCCAGCAGGTCAGGGGGCTCCTACGAGCAGTACTTC. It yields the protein CASRSGGSYEQYF.

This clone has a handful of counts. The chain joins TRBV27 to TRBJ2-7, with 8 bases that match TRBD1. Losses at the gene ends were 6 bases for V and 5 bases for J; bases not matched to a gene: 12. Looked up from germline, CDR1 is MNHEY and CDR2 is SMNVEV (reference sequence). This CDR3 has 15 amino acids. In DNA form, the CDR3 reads TGTGCCAGCAGACCCCGCGGCCAGGGGGCCCACGAGCAGTACTTC. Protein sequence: CASRPRGQGAHEQYF.

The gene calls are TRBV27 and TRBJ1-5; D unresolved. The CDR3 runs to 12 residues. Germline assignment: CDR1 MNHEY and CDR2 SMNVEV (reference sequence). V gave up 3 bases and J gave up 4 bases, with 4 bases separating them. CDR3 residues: CASSFYNQPQHF. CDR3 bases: TGTGCCAGCAGTTTTTATAATCAGCCCCAGCATTTT.

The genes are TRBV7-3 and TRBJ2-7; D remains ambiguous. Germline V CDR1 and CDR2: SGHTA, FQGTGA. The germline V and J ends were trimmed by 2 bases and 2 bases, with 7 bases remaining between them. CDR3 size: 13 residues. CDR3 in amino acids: CASSLGRTYEQYF. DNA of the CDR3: TGTGCCAGCAGCTTAGGCAGAACCTACGAGCAGTACTTC.

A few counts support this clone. In nucleotides, the CDR3 is TGTGCCAGCAGATCTCCGCCGGGCGGAGGAGAGACCCAGTACTTC. Translated: CASRSPPGGGETQYF. J is TRBJ2-5 and V is TRBV28; a weak D match, TRBD2 (5 bases). This CDR3 spans 15 amino acids. Germline CDR1 is MDHEN and CDR2 is SYDVKM. Deletions cut 6 bases from V and 4 bases from J, with 18 bases between.

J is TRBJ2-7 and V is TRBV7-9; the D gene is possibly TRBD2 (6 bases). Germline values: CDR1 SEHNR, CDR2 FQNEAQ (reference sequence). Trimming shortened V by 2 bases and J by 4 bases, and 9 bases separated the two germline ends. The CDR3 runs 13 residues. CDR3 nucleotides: TGTGCCAGCAGCTTAACGACTAGTTACGAGCAGTACTTC. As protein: CASSLTTSYEQYF.

The CDR3 nucleotides read TGTGCCAGCAGCTTAGTCAGCCAAGAGACCCAGTACTTC. The encoded protein is CASSLVSQETQYF. The rearrangement joins TRBV7-7 to TRBJ2-5, with D unresolved. Per germline, CDR1 SSHAT and CDR2 FNYEAQ (reference sequence). Trimming stripped 1 base from V and 1 base from J, with 4 bases between. The CDR3 extends over 13 amino acids.

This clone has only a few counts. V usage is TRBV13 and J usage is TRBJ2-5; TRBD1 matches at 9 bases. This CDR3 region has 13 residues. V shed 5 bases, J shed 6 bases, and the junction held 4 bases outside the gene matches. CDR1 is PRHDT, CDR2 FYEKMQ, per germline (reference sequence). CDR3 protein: CASSLTGGKTQYF. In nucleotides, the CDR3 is TGTGCCAGCAGCCTAACAGGGGGCAAGACCCAGTACTTC.

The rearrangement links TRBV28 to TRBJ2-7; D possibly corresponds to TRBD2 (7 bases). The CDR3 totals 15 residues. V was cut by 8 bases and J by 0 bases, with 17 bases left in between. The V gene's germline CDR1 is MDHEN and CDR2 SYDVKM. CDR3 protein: CASSGGPPLSYEQYF. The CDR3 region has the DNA TGTGCCAGCTCGGGGGGCCCCCCACTCTCCTACGAGCAGTACTTC.

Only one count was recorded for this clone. Written as DNA, the CDR3 is TGTGCCAGCAGGAAGGGACAGGGGGATCGGGGCTACACCTTC. Translated: CASRKGQGDRGYTF. This chain uses TRBV6-5 with TRBJ1-2; TRBD1 matches 11 bases. The germline V gene encodes CDR1 MNHEY and CDR2 SVGAGI. The CDR3 runs 14 residues. With 6 bases clipped from V and 8 bases from J, the junction kept 8 bases outside the gene matches.

CDR3 nucleotide sequence: TGTGCCAGCAGTTTATCTCTGGACAGAAATTCACCCCTCCACTTT. Protein sequence: CASSLSLDRNSPLHF. The chain couples TRBV27 to TRBJ1-6, with D tentatively TRBD1 (6 bases). V lost 0 bases, J lost 7 bases, and 10 bases lay in between. Germline V gives CDR1 MNHEY, CDR2 SMNVEV (reference sequence). The CDR3 covers 15 residues.

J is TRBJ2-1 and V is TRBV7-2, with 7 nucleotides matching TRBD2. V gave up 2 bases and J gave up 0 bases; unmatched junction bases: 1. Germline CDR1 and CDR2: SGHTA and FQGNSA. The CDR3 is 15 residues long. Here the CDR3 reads CASSLRGSSYNEQFF. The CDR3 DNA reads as TGTGCCAGCAGCTTACGCGGGAGCTCCTACAATGAGCAGTTCTTC.

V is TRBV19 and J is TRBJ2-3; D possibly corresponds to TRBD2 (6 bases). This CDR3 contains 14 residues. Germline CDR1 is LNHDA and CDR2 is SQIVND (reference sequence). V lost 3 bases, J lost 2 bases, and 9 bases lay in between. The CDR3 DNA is TGTGCCAGTAGTATTTGGGGGGACACAGATACGCAGTATTTT. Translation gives CASSIWGDTDTQYF.

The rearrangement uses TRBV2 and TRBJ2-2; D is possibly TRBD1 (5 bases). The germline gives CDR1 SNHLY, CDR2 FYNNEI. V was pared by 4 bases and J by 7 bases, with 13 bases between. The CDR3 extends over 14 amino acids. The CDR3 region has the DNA TGTGCCAGCAGTGTTGAAGGGGTGGGCGGGGAGCTGTTTTTT. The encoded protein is CASSVEGVGGELFF.